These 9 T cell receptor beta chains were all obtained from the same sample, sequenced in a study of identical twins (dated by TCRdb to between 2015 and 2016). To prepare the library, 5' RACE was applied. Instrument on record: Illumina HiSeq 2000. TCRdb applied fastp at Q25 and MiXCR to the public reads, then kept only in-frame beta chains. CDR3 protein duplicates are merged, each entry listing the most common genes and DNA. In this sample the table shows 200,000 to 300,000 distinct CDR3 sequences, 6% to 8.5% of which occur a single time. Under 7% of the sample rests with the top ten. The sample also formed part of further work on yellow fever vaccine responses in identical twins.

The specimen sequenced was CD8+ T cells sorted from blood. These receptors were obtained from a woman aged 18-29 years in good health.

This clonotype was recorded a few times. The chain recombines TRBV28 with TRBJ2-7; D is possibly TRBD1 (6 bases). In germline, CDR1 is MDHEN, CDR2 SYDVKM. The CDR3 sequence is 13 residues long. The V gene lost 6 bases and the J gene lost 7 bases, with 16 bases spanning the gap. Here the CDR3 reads CASSQNTGSEQYV. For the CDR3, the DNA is TGTGCCAGCAGCCAAAACACAGGGAGTGAGCAGTACGTC.

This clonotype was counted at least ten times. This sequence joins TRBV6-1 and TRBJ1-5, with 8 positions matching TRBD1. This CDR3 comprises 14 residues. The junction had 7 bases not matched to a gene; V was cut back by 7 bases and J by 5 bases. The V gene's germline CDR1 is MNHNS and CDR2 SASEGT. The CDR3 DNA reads TGTGCCAGCACCCGGACAGGGATGTATCAGCCCCAGCATTTT. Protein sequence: CASTRTGMYQPQHF.

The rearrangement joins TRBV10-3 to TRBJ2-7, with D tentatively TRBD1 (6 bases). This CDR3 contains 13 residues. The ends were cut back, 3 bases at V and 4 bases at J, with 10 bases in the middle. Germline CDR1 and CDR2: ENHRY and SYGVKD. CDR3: CAISENRDYEQYF. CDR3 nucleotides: TGTGCCATCAGTGAAAACAGGGATTACGAGCAGTACTTC.

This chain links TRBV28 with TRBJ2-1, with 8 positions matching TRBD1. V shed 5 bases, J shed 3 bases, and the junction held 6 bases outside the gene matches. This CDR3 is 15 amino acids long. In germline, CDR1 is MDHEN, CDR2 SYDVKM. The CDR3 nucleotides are TGTGCCAGCAGTGGCCAGGGGGCGATCTACAATGAGCAGTTCTTC. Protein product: CASSGQGAIYNEQFF.

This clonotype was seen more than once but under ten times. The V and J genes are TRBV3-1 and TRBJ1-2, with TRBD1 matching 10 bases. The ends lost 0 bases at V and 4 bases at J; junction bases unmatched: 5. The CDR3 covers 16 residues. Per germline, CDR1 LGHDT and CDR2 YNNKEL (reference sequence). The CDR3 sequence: CASSQERQGASYGYTF. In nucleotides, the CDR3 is TGTGCCAGCAGCCAAGAAAGACAGGGGGCTAGCTATGGCTACACCTTC. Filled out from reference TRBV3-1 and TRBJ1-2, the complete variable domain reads DTAVSQTPKYLVTQMGNDKSIKCEQNLGHDTMYWYKQDSKKFLKIMFSYNNKELIINETVPNRFSPKSPDKAHLNLHINSLELGDSAVYFCASSQERQGASYGYTFGSGTRLTVV.

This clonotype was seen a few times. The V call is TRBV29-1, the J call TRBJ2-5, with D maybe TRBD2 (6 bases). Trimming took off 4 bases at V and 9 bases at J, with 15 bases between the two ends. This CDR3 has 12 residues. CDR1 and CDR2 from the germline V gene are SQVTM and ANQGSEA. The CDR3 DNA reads TGCAGCGTTGGGCGGGACTCCCCGTCCCAGTACTTC. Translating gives CSVGRDSPSQYF.

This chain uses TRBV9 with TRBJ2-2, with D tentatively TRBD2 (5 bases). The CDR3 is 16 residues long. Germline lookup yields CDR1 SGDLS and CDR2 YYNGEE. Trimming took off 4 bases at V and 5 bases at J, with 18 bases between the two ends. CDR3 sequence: CASSPYLGAQTGELFF. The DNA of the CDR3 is TGTGCCAGCAGCCCCTATCTGGGAGCGCAGACCGGGGAGCTGTTTTTT. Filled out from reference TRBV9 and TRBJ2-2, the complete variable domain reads DSGVTQTPKHLITATGQRVTLRCSPRSGDLSVYWYQQSLDQGLQFLIQYYNGEERAKGNILERFSAQQFPDLHSELNLSSLELGDSALYFCASSPYLGAQTGELFFGEGSRLTVL.

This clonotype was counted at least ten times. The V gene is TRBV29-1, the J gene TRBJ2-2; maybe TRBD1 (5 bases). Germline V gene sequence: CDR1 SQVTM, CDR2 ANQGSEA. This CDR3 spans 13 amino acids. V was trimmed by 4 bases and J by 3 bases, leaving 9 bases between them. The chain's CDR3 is CSVGGHYTGELFF. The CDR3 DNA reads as TGCAGCGTTGGAGGACATTACACCGGGGAGCTGTTTTTT.

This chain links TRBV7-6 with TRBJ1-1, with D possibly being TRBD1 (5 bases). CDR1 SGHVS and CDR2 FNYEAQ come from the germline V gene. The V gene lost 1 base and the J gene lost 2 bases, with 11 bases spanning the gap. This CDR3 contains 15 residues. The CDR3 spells CASSLGNRLNTEAFF. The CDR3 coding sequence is TGTGCCAGCAGCTTAGGAAACAGGCTCAACACTGAAGCTTTCTTT.